The rows below give T cell receptor beta chains drawn from one sample of a study of T cell repertoires in cytomegalovirus infection. TCRdb reprocessed the reads with MiXCR, giving one entry per CDR3 protein. The profile shows 700,000 to 850,000 distinct CDR3 sequences, roughly 33% of them singletons. These receptors lack a known antigen. The sample in question was cultured CD8+ T cells from PBMCs, obtained from culture after CMV antigen stimulation. The receptor set was obtained from a human donor in good health (CMV status not recorded). Some clones in this sample may be carry-over from other donors' samples. Each CDR3 is given with its conserved first and last residue. The size field is filled for only some rows; it gives once, few, many or a size class.

V: TRBV14
size: .
J: TRBJ2-2
CDR3: CASSQVAENTGELFF

V: TRBV7-6
size: .
J: TRBJ2-1
CDR3: CASSPPVGEGLREQFF

V: TRBV6-6
size: once
J: TRBJ1-3
CDR3: CASSYFGQGVEGNTIYF

V: TRBV14
size: .
J: TRBJ2-2
CDR3: CASSQGRAGVLGELFF

V: TRBV13
size: few
J: TRBJ2-3
CDR3: CASSLRTRYQRGADTQYF

V: TRBV25-1
size: once
J: TRBJ2-1
CDR3: CASNPGYEQFF

V: TRBV27
size: few
J: TRBJ2-1
CDR3: CASSSDWDNAYNEQFF

V: TRBV12-5
size: .
J: TRBJ2-3
CDR3: CASGFGAAGAFETQYF

V: TRBV7-8
size: .
J: TRBJ1-4
CDR3: CASSPLGQGGSEKLFF

V: TRBV14
size: .
J: TRBJ2-2
CDR3: CANSQDRAGVFTGELFF

V: TRBV7-9
size: few
J: TRBJ2-1
CDR3: CASSGTAQEQFF

V: TRBV9
size: .
J: TRBJ2-1
CDR3: CASSGLSGTGSANEQFF

V: TRBV7-9
size: few
J: TRBJ2-1
CDR3: CASSLPGRDVNEQFF

V: TRBV7-6
size: many
J: TRBJ1-4
CDR3: CASSWTGGNEKLFF

V: TRBV7-2
size: few
J: TRBJ1-6
CDR3: CASSSIPRQGRDSPLHF

V: TRBV10-2
size: .
J: TRBJ2-2
CDR3: CANMGSNTGELFF

V: TRBV19
size: .
J: TRBJ2-1
CDR3: CASSIVGSSNEQFF

V: TRBV2
size: .
J: TRBJ2-7
CDR3: CASSETVTYEQYF

V: TRBV7-9
size: .
J: TRBJ2-1
CDR3: CASSLENIYNEQFF

V: TRBV19
size: .
J: TRBJ2-3
CDR3: CASSQDIGGPGTDTQYF

V: TRBV12-3/TRBV12-4
size: few
J: TRBJ1-1
CDR3: CASSQAMGDELEHEAFF

V: TRBV5-1
size: few
J: TRBJ1-4
CDR3: CASSLEGTEIEKLFF

V: TRBV27
size: .
J: TRBJ1-2
CDR3: CASSLSKGTGNRIGYTF

V: TRBV4-2
size: few
J: TRBJ2-7
CDR3: CASSRPGQDPYEQYF

V: TRBV7-9
size: .
J: TRBJ1-2
CDR3: CASSSTDRGPSNYGYTF

V: TRBV2
size: few
J: TRBJ2-3
CDR3: CASRFLGRLSTDTQYF

V: TRBV7-6
size: few
J: TRBJ2-7
CDR3: CASSSRDYEQYF

V: TRBV15
size: .
J: TRBJ2-1
CDR3: CATSGGLDEQFF

V: TRBV27
size: .
J: TRBJ2-1
CDR3: CASSFSTLGGEQFF

V: TRBV4-3
size: .
J: TRBJ2-3
CDR3: CASSQVLQGENTDTQYF

V: TRBV12-3/TRBV12-4
size: .
J: TRBJ2-5
CDR3: CASSWAAAQETQYF

V: TRBV4-1
size: .
J: TRBJ2-5
CDR3: CASSQEGQGVMETQYF

V: TRBV5-4
size: few
J: TRBJ2-1
CDR3: CASSFGLAAFDEQFF

V: TRBV7-6
size: many
J: TRBJ1-1
CDR3: CASSLAPTGGTEAFF

V: TRBV6-2/TRBV6-3
size: .
J: TRBJ1-1
CDR3: CASSYSTAVTEAFF